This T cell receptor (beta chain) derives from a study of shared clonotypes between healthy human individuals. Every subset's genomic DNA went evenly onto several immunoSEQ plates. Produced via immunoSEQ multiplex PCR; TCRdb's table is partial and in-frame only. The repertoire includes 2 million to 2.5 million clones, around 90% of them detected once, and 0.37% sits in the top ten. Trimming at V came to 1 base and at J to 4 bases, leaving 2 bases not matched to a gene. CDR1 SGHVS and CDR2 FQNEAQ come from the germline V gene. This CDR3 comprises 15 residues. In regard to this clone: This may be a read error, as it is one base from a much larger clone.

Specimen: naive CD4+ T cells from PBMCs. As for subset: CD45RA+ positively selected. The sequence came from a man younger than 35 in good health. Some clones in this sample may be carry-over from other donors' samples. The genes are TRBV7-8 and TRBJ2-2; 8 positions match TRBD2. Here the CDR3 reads CASSLVAGGTGELFF. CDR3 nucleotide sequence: TGTGCCAGCAGCTTAGTGGCGGGAGGCACCGGGGAGCTGTTTTTT.